The rows below give T cell receptor beta chains drawn from one sample of a study of CD8 T cells in Susac syndrome. TCRdb re-called the immunoSEQ multiplex PCR reads through MiXCR, storing one row per CDR3 protein. The sample lists 150,000 or so distinct CDR3 sequences; over 85% were seen once. The source material was CD4+ T cells from PBMCs. The origin of the receptors is a human donor in good health. The CDR3 runs from the conserved cysteine through the conserved F or W. A D gene is named only where the DNA matches it firmly. The listing skips clone size in some rows; elsewhere it reads once, few, many or a size class.

clone size: .
D gene: .
J gene: TRBJ1-2
V gene: TRBV9
CDR3 protein: CASSTHFYGYTF
CDR3 DNA: TGTGCCAGCAGCACTCACTTCTATGGCTACACCTTC

clone size: .
D gene: .
J gene: TRBJ2-7
V gene: TRBV3-1
CDR3 protein: CASSQEAGNPYEQYF
CDR3 DNA: TGTGCCAGCAGCCAAGAGGCGGGGAACCCCTACGAGCAGTACTTC

clone size: .
D gene: .
J gene: TRBJ1-1
V gene: TRBV5-1
CDR3 protein: CASSFNGGNTEAFF
CDR3 DNA: TGCGCCAGCAGCTTCAATGGGGGGAACACTGAAGCTTTCTTT

clone size: .
D gene: .
J gene: TRBJ1-1
V gene: TRBV5-1
CDR3 protein: CASSPTGMRSAEAFF
CDR3 DNA: TGCGCCAGCAGCCCAACAGGGATGAGGTCGGCTGAAGCTTTCTTT

clone size: .
D gene: TRBD1
J gene: TRBJ1-2
V gene: TRBV18
CDR3 protein: CASSPLDRVSYGYTF
CDR3 DNA: TGTGCCAGCTCACCACTGGACAGGGTGAGCTATGGCTACACCTTC

clone size: .
D gene: TRBD2
J gene: TRBJ2-3
V gene: TRBV20-1
CDR3 protein: CSARVSGGQVTDTQYF
CDR3 DNA: TGCAGTGCTAGAGTTAGCGGGGGCCAGGTCACAGATACGCAGTATTTT

clone size: .
D gene: TRBD2
J gene: TRBJ2-7
V gene: TRBV7-3
CDR3 protein: CASSPLGLAGEQYF
CDR3 DNA: TGTGCCAGCAGCCCACTTGGACTAGCGGGCGAGCAGTACTTC

clone size: .
D gene: .
J gene: TRBJ2-7
V gene: TRBV11-2
CDR3 protein: CASSFADNSYEQYF
CDR3 DNA: TGTGCCAGCAGCTTTGCTGACAACTCCTACGAGCAGTACTTC

clone size: .
D gene: .
J gene: TRBJ2-3
V gene: TRBV10-3
CDR3 protein: CAITPGESDTQYF
CDR3 DNA: TGTGCCATCACTCCAGGGGAGTCAGATACGCAGTATTTT

clone size: .
D gene: .
J gene: TRBJ1-2
V gene: TRBV4-1
CDR3 protein: CASSQDSRGAYGYTF
CDR3 DNA: TGCGCCAGCAGCCAAGACAGCCGAGGGGCCTATGGCTACACCTTC

clone size: .
D gene: TRBD2
J gene: TRBJ2-5
V gene: TRBV19
CDR3 protein: CASKHRGAGSQETQYF
CDR3 DNA: TGTGCCAGTAAACATAGAGGAGCGGGGAGCCAAGAGACCCAGTACTTC

clone size: .
D gene: TRBD2
J gene: TRBJ2-3
V gene: TRBV29-1
CDR3 protein: CSAATSGVTDTQYF
CDR3 DNA: TGCAGCGCAGCGACTAGCGGGGTCACAGATACGCAGTATTTT

clone size: .
D gene: TRBD1
J gene: TRBJ2-7
V gene: TRBV29-1
CDR3 protein: CSVEALEPDRGSHEQYF
CDR3 DNA: TGCAGCGTTGAAGCACTCGAACCCGACAGGGGCTCCCACGAGCAGTACTTC

clone size: .
D gene: .
J gene: TRBJ1-5
V gene: TRBV19
CDR3 protein: CASSLRQGGNQPQHF
CDR3 DNA: TGTGCCAGTAGTCTCAGACAAGGCGGCAATCAGCCCCAGCATTTT

clone size: .
D gene: .
J gene: TRBJ2-3
V gene: TRBV5-1
CDR3 protein: CASTGEGTDTQYF
CDR3 DNA: TGCGCCAGCACAGGGGAGGGCACAGATACGCAGTATTTT

clone size: .
D gene: .
J gene: TRBJ2-3
V gene: TRBV20-1
CDR3 protein: CSARAPGTSTDTQYF
CDR3 DNA: TGCAGTGCTAGAGCCCCAGGGACTAGCACAGATACGCAGTATTTT

clone size: .
D gene: TRBD2
J gene: TRBJ2-1
V gene: TRBV19
CDR3 protein: CASSSLSGGVYNEQFF
CDR3 DNA: TGTGCCAGTAGTTCGCTTAGCGGGGGGGTCTACAATGAGCAGTTCTTC

clone size: .
D gene: .
J gene: TRBJ2-5
V gene: TRBV24-1
CDR3 protein: CATSPRGSGEETQYF
CDR3 DNA: TGTGCCACCAGTCCCAGGGGATCTGGGGAAGAGACCCAGTACTTC

clone size: few
D gene: .
J gene: TRBJ2-6
V gene: TRBV7-2
CDR3 protein: CASSAYRVLTSGANVLTF
CDR3 DNA: TGTGCCAGCAGCGCATACAGGGTTTTAACCTCTGGGGCCAACGTCCTGACTTTC

clone size: .
D gene: .
J gene: TRBJ1-5
V gene: TRBV10-3
CDR3 protein: CAISGTANQPQHF
CDR3 DNA: TGTGCCATCAGTGGGACAGCTAATCAGCCCCAGCATTTT

clone size: .
D gene: .
J gene: TRBJ1-4
V gene: TRBV6-6
CDR3 protein: CASSYSPGGLEKLFF
CDR3 DNA: TGTGCCAGCAGTTACTCCCCGGGGGGGTTGGAAAAACTGTTTTTT

clone size: .
D gene: .
J gene: TRBJ2-4
V gene: TRBV29-1
CDR3 protein: CSVNMGLAKNIQYF
CDR3 DNA: TGCAGCGTTAACATGGGGTTGGCCAAAAACATTCAGTACTTC

clone size: .
D gene: .
J gene: TRBJ2-1
V gene: TRBV20-1
CDR3 protein: CSAPPRDTSSYNEQFF
CDR3 DNA: TGCAGTGCTCCCCCCAGGGACACGAGCTCCTACAATGAGCAGTTCTTC

clone size: .
D gene: .
J gene: TRBJ2-7
V gene: TRBV5-4
CDR3 protein: CASSPSSSYEQYF
CDR3 DNA: TGTGCCAGCAGCCCTAGTTCCTCCTACGAGCAGTACTTC

clone size: .
D gene: .
J gene: TRBJ2-3
V gene: TRBV2
CDR3 protein: CASSVEGETTDTQYF
CDR3 DNA: TGTGCCAGCAGTGTTGAGGGGGAGACCACAGATACGCAGTATTTT

clone size: .
D gene: .
J gene: TRBJ2-5
V gene: TRBV4-1
CDR3 protein: CASSQASRDVGETQYF
CDR3 DNA: TGCGCCAGCAGCCAAGCATCCCGGGACGTCGGAGAGACCCAGTACTTC